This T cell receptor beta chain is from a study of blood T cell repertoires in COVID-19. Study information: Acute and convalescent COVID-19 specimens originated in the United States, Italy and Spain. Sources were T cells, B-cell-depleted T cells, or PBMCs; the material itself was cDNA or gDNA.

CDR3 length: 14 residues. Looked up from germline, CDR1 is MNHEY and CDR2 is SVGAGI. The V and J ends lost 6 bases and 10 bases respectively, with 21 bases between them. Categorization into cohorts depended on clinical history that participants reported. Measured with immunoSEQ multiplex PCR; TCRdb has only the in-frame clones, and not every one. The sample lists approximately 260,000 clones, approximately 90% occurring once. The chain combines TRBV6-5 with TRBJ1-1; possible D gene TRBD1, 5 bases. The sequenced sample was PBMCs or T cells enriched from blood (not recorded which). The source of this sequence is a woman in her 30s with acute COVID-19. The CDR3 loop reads CASRLPDPQGGAFF. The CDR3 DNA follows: TGTGCCAGCAGACTACCCGACCCCCAGGGCGGAGCTTTCTTT.